The 5 T cell receptor beta chains presented below share a single source sample, sequenced in a study of vaccination and CD4 T cells after COVID-19. The Oncomine TCR Beta short-read assay sequenced DNA from cultured CD4+ T cells. TCRdb reanalysed the PCR reads using MiXCR and keeps one entry per CDR3 protein. The sample has roughly 16,000 distinct CDR3 sequences, about 55% seen once. These receptors have no known antigen. Treatment defined: approximately 9-day PBMC culture with coronavirus spike peptide pools or control peptides (ViraFEST assay). The sample was CD4+ T cells from blood, cultured in vitro, taken before SARS-CoV-2 vaccination. The receptors derive from a human donor who had recovered from COVID-19.

The rearrangement links TRBV6-2 or TRBV6-3 to TRBJ2-7; 7 bases agree with TRBD1. CDR3 size: 13 residues. In germline, CDR1 is MNHEY, CDR2 SVGEGT. V shed 2 bases, J shed 3 bases, and the junction held 1 base outside the gene matches. CDR3 loop: CASSYTGDYEQYF. In DNA form, the CDR3 reads TGTGCCAGCAGTTACACAGGGGACTACGAGCAGTACTTC.

The genes are TRBV5-4 and TRBJ2-5, with unresolved D. Germline V gives CDR1 SGHNT, CDR2 YYREEE (reference sequence). Trimming shortened V by 0 bases and J by 1 base, and 4 bases separated the two germline ends. This CDR3 comprises 13 residues. This CDR3 is CASSLGIQETQYF. The CDR3 bases are TGTGCCAGCAGCTTGGGCATCCAAGAGACCCAGTACTTC.

This chain uses TRBV20-1 with TRBJ2-3, with TRBD2 as a possible D gene (6 bases). V was trimmed by 6 bases and J by 0 bases, leaving 19 bases between them. The CDR3 covers 16 residues. Germline V gene data show CDR1 as DFQATT and CDR2 as SNEGSKA (reference sequence). The CDR3 DNA reads TGCAGTGCGGAATACCCCGGTGGGACTAGCACAGATACGCAGTATTTT. Translated: CSAEYPGGTSTDTQYF.

This clonotype was counted only a few times. The V gene is TRBV11-2, the J gene TRBJ1-2, with D uncertain. CDR3 length: 12 amino acids. The germline V and J ends were trimmed by 4 bases and 4 bases, with 7 bases remaining between them. The germline CDR1 and CDR2 sequences are SGHAT and FQNNGV. CDR3 nucleotides: TGTGCCAGCAGCTCTACAGTCTATGGCTACACCTTC. This encodes CASSSTVYGYTF.

This chain links TRBV20-1 with TRBJ2-2, with D possibly TRBD2 on 6 matching bases. CDR1 is DFQATT, CDR2 SNEGSKA, per germline (reference sequence). The CDR3 totals 14 residues. With 5 bases removed from V and 5 bases from J, the gap between germline ends came to 15 bases. The CDR3 coding sequence is TGCAGTGCTCAGGCCACTCGGGAGACCGGGGAGCTGTTTTTT. Its protein product is CSAQATRETGELFF.